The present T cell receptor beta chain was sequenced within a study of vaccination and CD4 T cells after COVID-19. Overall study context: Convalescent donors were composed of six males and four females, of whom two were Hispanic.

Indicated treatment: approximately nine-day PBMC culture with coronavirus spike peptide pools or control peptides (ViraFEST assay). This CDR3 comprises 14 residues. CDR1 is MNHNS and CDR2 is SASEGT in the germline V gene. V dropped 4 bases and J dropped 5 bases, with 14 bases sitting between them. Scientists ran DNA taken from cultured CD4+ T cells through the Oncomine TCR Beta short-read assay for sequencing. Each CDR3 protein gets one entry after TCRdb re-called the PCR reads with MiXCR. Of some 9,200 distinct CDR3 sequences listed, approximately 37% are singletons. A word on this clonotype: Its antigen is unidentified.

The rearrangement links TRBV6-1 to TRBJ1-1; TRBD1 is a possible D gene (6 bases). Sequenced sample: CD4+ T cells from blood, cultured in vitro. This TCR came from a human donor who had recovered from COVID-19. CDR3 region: CASSGTGWVTEAFF. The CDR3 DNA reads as TGTGCCAGCAGTGGAACAGGGTGGGTGACTGAAGCTTTCTTT.